This TCR beta chain was identified in a study of T cell clones after liver transplantation. Study at large: Graft-donor-reactive sequences were compared with third-party-reactive TCRbeta sequences from pre-transplant mixed lymphocyte reactions. At least one year of complete immunosuppression withdrawal without enzymes over twice normal defined tolerance.

Sequencing was performed with immunoSEQ multiplex PCR; in TCRdb, only in-frame clones are kept and a portion is missing. The repertoire holds about 8,900 clones, with over 60% as singletons. Study observations and caveats: In two subjects, few donor cells limited the measurable donor-reactive repertoire.

This CDR3 spans 15 amino acids. The V end was cut by 4 bases, the J end by 0 bases, with 14 bases between. The germline CDR1 and CDR2 sequences are GTSNPN and SVGIG (reference sequence). For this clone: Its target is unknown.

The chain uses TRBV30 and TRBJ2-3; D unclear. This sequence originates from a human patient who received a liver transplant. Certain T cells may be donor cells from the graft. Sample: CD8+ T cells from blood, taken at the roughly 16-month timepoint. DNA of the CDR3: TGTGCCTGGATAAGGAACCCCACTAGCACAGATACGCAGTATTTT. Translating gives CAWIRNPTSTDTQYF.